One and the same sample provided the 5 T cell receptor beta chains below, sequenced in a study of blood T cell repertoires in COVID-19. Profiling relied on immunoSEQ multiplex PCR, and the TCRdb table lists in-frame clones only, not all of them. The table includes 130,000 or so clones, approximately 87% detected once. Material for sequencing was peripheral blood. These receptors all stem from a man in his 70s with active COVID-19.

This clone was picked up one time. The chain combines TRBV6-6 with TRBJ2-1, with D tentatively TRBD2 (5 bases). This CDR3 contains 15 residues. In germline, CDR1 is MNHNY, CDR2 SVGAGI (reference sequence). Trimming left V 6 bases short and J 0 bases short, with 12 bases between. This CDR3 is CASSAGGSSYNEQFF. The CDR3 bases are TGTGCCAGCAGCGCCGGTGGGAGCTCCTACAATGAGCAGTTCTTC.

J is TRBJ1-2 and V is TRBV5-1, with 8 positions matching TRBD1. The V segment lost 4 bases and the J segment 7 bases; nucleotides outside the gene matches: 12. CDR1 is SGHRS, CDR2 YFSETQ, per germline. The CDR3 consists of 15 residues. CDR3 sequence (DNA): TGCGCCAGCAGCACGTCGGGACAGGAGGGGGGTGGCTACACCTTC. Amino acid sequence: CASSTSGQEGGGYTF.

The CDR3 region is CATSSGVYKTDTQYF. CDR3 nucleotide sequence: TGTGCCACTTCTTCAGGCGTGTATAAGACAGATACGCAGTATTTT. This chain connects TRBV19 to TRBJ2-3, with D uncertain. Germline CDR1 reads LNHDA; CDR2 reads SQIVND (reference sequence). V lost 10 bases and J lost 3, with 20 bases in between. The CDR3 has 15 residues.

The chain is built from TRBV7-2 and TRBJ2-1; 8 bases map to TRBD2. The CDR3 has 15 residues. The germline V gene encodes CDR1 SGHTA and CDR2 FQGNSA. Losses at the gene ends were 2 bases for V and 12 bases for J; bases not matched to a gene: 12. The CDR3 DNA is TGTGCCAGCAGCTTACAACCCGGACTAGCCTTGGGGCAGTTCTTC. Its protein is CASSLQPGLALGQFF.

The V and J genes are TRBV6-5 and TRBJ2-3, with D unclear. In germline, CDR1 is MNHEY, CDR2 SVGAGI. This CDR3 comprises 14 residues. V shed 0 bases and J shed 0 bases, with 4 bases lying between them. The CDR3 coding sequence is TGTGCCAGCAGTTACTCCGTTAGCACAGATACGCAGTATTTT. Protein product: CASSYSVSTDTQYF.